A selection of T cell receptor beta chains follows, all from one sample in a study of cytomegalovirus exposure and HLA in healthy donors. Method: immunoSEQ multiplex PCR; TCRdb's copy keeps in-frame clones and lacks some. Of about 130,000 clones listed, more than 70% are singletons. Sequenced: PBMCs. These receptors originate from a man younger than 40 in good health and CMV-seronegative. Both conserved end residues are part of each CDR3. The D gene is left open where the match is weak. Clone sizes are given selectively: once, few, many, or a class where the clone is expanded.

J: TRBJ2-3; D: .; V: TRBV7-9; size: .; DNA: TGTGCCAGCAGACCCGCCATTGAAGCGGGCGCATATGATACGCAGTATTTT; CDR3: CASRPAIEAGAYDTQYF
J: TRBJ2-5; D: .; V: TRBV28; size: .; DNA: TGTGCCAGCAGTAACAATAAGGGGGACCAAGAGACCCAGTACTTC; CDR3: CASSNNKGDQETQYF
J: TRBJ2-7; D: TRBD1; V: TRBV7-8; size: .; DNA: TGTGCCAGCAGCCAAGGGGTAGGGGGCGAGGGGGAGCAGTACTTC; CDR3: CASSQGVGGEGEQYF
J: TRBJ2-6; D: .; V: TRBV28; size: .; DNA: TGTGCCAGCAGTACCCGGAACAGGAGCTCTGGGGCCAACGTCCTGACTTTC; CDR3: CASSTRNRSSGANVLTF
J: TRBJ2-5; D: TRBD1; V: TRBV27; size: .; DNA: TGTGCCAGCAGTCTCCTGACAGGGGGCGTGGGTGGGAAAGAGACCCAGTACTTC; CDR3: CASSLLTGGVGGKETQYF
J: TRBJ2-7; D: .; V: TRBV29-1; size: .; DNA: TGCAGCGTCAACAGGGACCCCTACGAGCAGTACTTC; CDR3: CSVNRDPYEQYF
J: TRBJ1-3; D: .; V: TRBV7-3; size: .; DNA: TGTGCCAGCAGCCTCAGGGGCAGCTCTGGAAACACCATATATTTT; CDR3: CASSLRGSSGNTIYF
J: TRBJ2-1; D: TRBD2; V: TRBV9; size: .; DNA: TGTGCCAGCAGCGTAGGTAGCGGGGGCTACAATGAGCAGTTCTTC; CDR3: CASSVGSGGYNEQFF
J: TRBJ1-1; D: TRBD1; V: TRBV5-4; size: .; DNA: TGTGCCAGCAGCCCCACCACGGGACAGGGGGAGGTAGCTTTCTTT; CDR3: CASSPTTGQGEVAFF
J: TRBJ2-5; D: .; V: TRBV5-1; size: .; DNA: TGCGCCAGCAGCTTGGCGGTAACTCAAGAGACCCAGTACTTC; CDR3: CASSLAVTQETQYF
J: TRBJ2-5; D: TRBD2; V: TRBV9; size: .; DNA: TGTGCCAGCAGTCCTGGACTAGCGGGGGACCAAGAGACCCAGTACTTC; CDR3: CASSPGLAGDQETQYF
J: TRBJ2-7; D: .; V: TRBV6-5; size: few; DNA: TGTGCCAGCAGTTATGGCGGGACCACGCGCGAGCAGTACTTC; CDR3: CASSYGGTTREQYF
J: TRBJ1-3; D: .; V: TRBV5-6; size: few; DNA: TGTGCCAGCAGCTTCGGTAGTCCTGGAAACACCATATATTTT; CDR3: CASSFGSPGNTIYF
J: TRBJ1-1; D: .; V: TRBV19; size: .; DNA: TGTGCCAGTAGTATCGGTCGGGGGACTGAAGCTTTCTTT; CDR3: CASSIGRGTEAFF
J: TRBJ2-7; D: TRBD1; V: TRBV29-1; size: .; DNA: TGCAGCGTGGGTGACAGGGGGGAGTACTTC; CDR3: CSVGDRGEYF
J: TRBJ1-2; D: .; V: TRBV5-6; size: .; DNA: TGTGCCAGCAGCTTGGATAGCAGGGGCTATGGCTACACCTTC; CDR3: CASSLDSRGYGYTF
J: TRBJ2-7; D: .; V: TRBV7-2; size: .; DNA: TGTGCCAGCGGTTATTCGGGGACTCCTACCTACGAGCAGTACTTC; CDR3: CASGYSGTPTYEQYF
J: TRBJ1-1; D: .; V: TRBV7-9; size: .; DNA: TGTGCCAGCGATGCGGGCAGGAACACTGAAGCTTTCTTT; CDR3: CASDAGRNTEAFF
J: TRBJ1-1; D: TRBD1; V: TRBV6-6; size: once; DNA: TGTGCCAGCAGTGAGGGACAGCTGAACACTGAAGCTTTCTTT; CDR3: CASSEGQLNTEAFF
J: TRBJ2-7; D: .; V: TRBV4-1; size: .; DNA: TGCGCCAGCAGCCACTCGGGACAACCACCCTACGAGCAGTACTTC; CDR3: CASSHSGQPPYEQYF
J: TRBJ2-7; D: .; V: TRBV7-8; size: .; DNA: TGTGCCAGCAGCTTTACAGGGTACGAGCAGTACTTC; CDR3: CASSFTGYEQYF
J: TRBJ2-2; D: TRBD1; V: TRBV18; size: once; DNA: TGTGCCAGCTCACCACTACAGGGGTATGACACCGGGGAGCTGTTTTTT; CDR3: CASSPLQGYDTGELFF
J: TRBJ2-1; D: TRBD1; V: TRBV7-2; size: .; DNA: TGTGCCAGCAGCTTAGCGGGCAGGGGGCTTCGTCTTTACAATGAGCAGTTCTTC; CDR3: CASSLAGRGLRLYNEQFF
J: TRBJ1-3; D: .; V: TRBV6-6; size: once; DNA: TGTGCCAGCAGTTACGGTCGGGTGACTAATGGAAACACCATATATTTT; CDR3: CASSYGRVTNGNTIYF
J: TRBJ2-7; D: .; V: TRBV5-4; size: once; DNA: TGTGCCAGCAGCTTGGGCCTGACGGGAGAGCAGTACTTC; CDR3: CASSLGLTGEQYF
J: TRBJ2-2; D: TRBD1; V: TRBV27; size: .; DNA: TGTGCCAGCAGTACTCACAGGGGGTCAGGGGAGCTGTTTTTT; CDR3: CASSTHRGSGELFF
J: TRBJ2-1; D: .; V: TRBV10-1; size: .; DNA: TGCGCCAGCGCCACGGGGGGCTCAAATGAGCAGTTCTTC; CDR3: CASATGGSNEQFF
J: TRBJ2-7; D: .; V: TRBV20-1; size: .; DNA: TGCAGTGCTAGCAACTACGAGCAGTACTTC; CDR3: CSASNYEQYF
J: TRBJ2-7; D: .; V: TRBV4-1; size: .; DNA: TGCGCCAGCAGCCAGACGGGGTTGGGGGGTCCGATGTTCGAGCAGTACTTC; CDR3: CASSQTGLGGPMFEQYF
J: TRBJ1-2; D: TRBD1; V: TRBV28; size: .; DNA: TGTGCCAGCAGTTCGGGACAGGGGAACTATGGCTACACCTTC; CDR3: CASSSGQGNYGYTF
J: TRBJ2-2; D: .; V: TRBV5-1; size: .; DNA: TGCGCCAGCAGCTTGCCTCGCGGGGAGCTGTTTTTT; CDR3: CASSLPRGELFF
J: TRBJ2-5; D: TRBD1; V: TRBV10-2; size: .; DNA: TGCGCCAGCAGTCGGGACAGACCGGAGACCCAGTACTTC; CDR3: CASSRDRPETQYF
J: TRBJ2-3; D: .; V: TRBV4-1; size: .; DNA: TGCGCCAGCAGCCAAGGAGGGTATAGCACAGATACGCAGTATTTT; CDR3: CASSQGGYSTDTQYF
J: TRBJ2-4; D: .; V: TRBV19; size: .; DNA: TGTGCCAGCAGTACACAGGGAGCCAAAAACATTCAGTACTTC; CDR3: CASSTQGAKNIQYF
J: TRBJ2-7; D: TRBD2; V: TRBV2; size: .; DNA: TGTGCCAGCAGACCGACTAGCGGGGGGTACGAGCAGTACTTC; CDR3: CASRPTSGGYEQYF
J: TRBJ2-3; D: .; V: TRBV28; size: .; DNA: TGTGCCACCTCAGGGGACACAGATACGCAGTATTTT; CDR3: CATSGDTDTQYF
J: TRBJ1-2; D: TRBD1; V: TRBV18; size: few; DNA: TGTGCCAGCTCACCAGGGACAGGGGCAAAAGGCTACACCTTC; CDR3: CASSPGTGAKGYTF
J: TRBJ1-3; D: TRBD1; V: TRBV27; size: .; DNA: TGTGCCAGCAGTTTTAGAGGGGGCACTGGAAACACCATATATTTT; CDR3: CASSFRGGTGNTIYF
J: TRBJ2-1; D: TRBD2; V: TRBV25-1; size: .; DNA: TGTGCCAGCAGTGAAAGTCTAGCGGGGGGGAGTAATGAGCAGTTCTTC; CDR3: CASSESLAGGSNEQFF
J: TRBJ1-2; D: .; V: TRBV30; size: .; DNA: TGTGCCTGGAGTGTTCTTTCGGTGAACGGCTACACCTTC; CDR3: CAWSVLSVNGYTF
J: TRBJ2-5; D: .; V: TRBV5-4; size: .; DNA: TGTGCCAGCAGCCCATTAGCGAGCCAAGAGACCCAGTACTTC; CDR3: CASSPLASQETQYF
J: TRBJ2-7; D: .; V: TRBV10-3; size: .; DNA: TGTGCCATCAGTGAGATTAAAGCTACCTACGAGCAGTACTTC; CDR3: CAISEIKATYEQYF
J: TRBJ1-4; D: TRBD1; V: TRBV7-2; size: .; DNA: TGTGCCAGACTGAACCCAGGGACAGGGGGTGAAAAACTGTTTTTT; CDR3: CARLNPGTGGEKLFF
J: TRBJ2-2; D: .; V: TRBV5-4; size: .; DNA: TGTGCCAGCAGCCAACAGGGGAACACCGGGGAGCTGTTTTTT; CDR3: CASSQQGNTGELFF
J: TRBJ2-3; D: .; V: TRBV5-1; size: .; DNA: TGCGCCAGCTCCTATGCCGAGGGATACACAGATACGCAGTATTTT; CDR3: CASSYAEGYTDTQYF
J: TRBJ2-3; D: TRBD1; V: TRBV9; size: once; DNA: TGTGCCAGCAGCCCAGGGGGACAGACAGGCACAGATACGCAGTATTTT; CDR3: CASSPGGQTGTDTQYF